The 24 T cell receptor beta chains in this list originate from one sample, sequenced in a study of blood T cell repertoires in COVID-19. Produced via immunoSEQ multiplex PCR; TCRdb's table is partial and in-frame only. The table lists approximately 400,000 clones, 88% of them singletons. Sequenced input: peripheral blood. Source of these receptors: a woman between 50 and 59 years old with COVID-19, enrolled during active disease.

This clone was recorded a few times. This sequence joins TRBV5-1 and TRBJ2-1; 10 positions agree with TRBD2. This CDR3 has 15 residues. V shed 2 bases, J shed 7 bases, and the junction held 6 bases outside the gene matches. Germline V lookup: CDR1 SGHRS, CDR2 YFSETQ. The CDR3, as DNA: TGCGCCAGCAGCTTCGGTAGCGGGGGGACGAATGAGCAGTTCTTC. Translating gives CASSFGSGGTNEQFF. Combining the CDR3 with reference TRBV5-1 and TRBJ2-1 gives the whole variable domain KAGVTQTPRYLIKTRGQQVTLSCSPISGHRSVSWYQQTPGQGLQFLFEYFSETQRNKGNFPGRFSGRQFSNSRSEMNVSTLELGDSALYLCASSFGSGGTNEQFFGPGTRLTVL.

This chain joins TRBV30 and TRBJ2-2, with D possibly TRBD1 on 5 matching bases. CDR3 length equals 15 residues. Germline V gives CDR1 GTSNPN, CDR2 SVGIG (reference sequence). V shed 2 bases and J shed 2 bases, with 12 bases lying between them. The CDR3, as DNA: TGTGCCTGGAGTCAGGGCACCTTTAACACCGGGGAGCTGTTTTTT. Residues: CAWSQGTFNTGELFF.

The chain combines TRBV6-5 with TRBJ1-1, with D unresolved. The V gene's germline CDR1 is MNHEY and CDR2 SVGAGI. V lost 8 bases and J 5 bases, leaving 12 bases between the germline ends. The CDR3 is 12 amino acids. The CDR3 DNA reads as TGTGCCAGCCGCAGAGGAGAGACTGAAGCTTTCTTT. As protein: CASRRGETEAFF.

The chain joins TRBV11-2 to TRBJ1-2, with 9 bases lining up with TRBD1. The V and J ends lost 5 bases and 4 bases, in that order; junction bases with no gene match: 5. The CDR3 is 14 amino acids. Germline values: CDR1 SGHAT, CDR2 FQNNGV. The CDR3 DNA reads TGTGCCAGCAGCCCACAGGGGGCGAGCTATGGCTACACCTTC. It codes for CASSPQGASYGYTF. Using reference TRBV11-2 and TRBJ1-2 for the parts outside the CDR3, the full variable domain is EAGVAQSPRYKIIEKRQSVAFWCNPISGHATLYWYQQILGQGPKLLIQFQNNGVVDDSQLPKDRFSAERLKGVDSTLKIQPAKLEDSAVYLCASSPQGASYGYTFGSGTRLTVV.

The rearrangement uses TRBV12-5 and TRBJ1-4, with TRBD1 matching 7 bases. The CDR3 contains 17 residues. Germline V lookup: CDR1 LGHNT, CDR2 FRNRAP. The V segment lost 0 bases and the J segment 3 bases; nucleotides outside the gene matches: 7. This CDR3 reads CASGLVPGRGANEKLFF. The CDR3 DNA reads TGTGCTAGTGGTTTGGTACCGGGCAGGGGGGCTAATGAAAAACTGTTTTTT.

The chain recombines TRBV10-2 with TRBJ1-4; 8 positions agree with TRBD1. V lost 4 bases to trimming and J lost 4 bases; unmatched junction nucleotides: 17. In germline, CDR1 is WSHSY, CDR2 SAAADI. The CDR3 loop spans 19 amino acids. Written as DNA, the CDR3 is TGCGCCAGCAGTGTTCTTCGACCCCTCCAGGGGGCTAGTAATGAAAAACTGTTTTTT. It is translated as CASSVLRPLQGASNEKLFF.

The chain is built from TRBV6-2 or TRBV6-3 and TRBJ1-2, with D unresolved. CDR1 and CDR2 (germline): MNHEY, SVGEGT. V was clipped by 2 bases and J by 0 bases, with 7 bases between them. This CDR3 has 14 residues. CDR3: CASSYTVPNYGYTF. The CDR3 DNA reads TGTGCCAGCAGTTACACGGTCCCTAACTATGGCTACACCTTC.

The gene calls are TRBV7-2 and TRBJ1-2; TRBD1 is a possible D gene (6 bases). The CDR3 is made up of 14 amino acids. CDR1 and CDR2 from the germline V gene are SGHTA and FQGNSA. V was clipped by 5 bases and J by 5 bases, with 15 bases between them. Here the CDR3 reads CASSPGQGLYGYTF. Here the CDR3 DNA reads TGTGCCAGCAGCCCGGGTCAGGGGCTTTATGGCTACACCTTC.

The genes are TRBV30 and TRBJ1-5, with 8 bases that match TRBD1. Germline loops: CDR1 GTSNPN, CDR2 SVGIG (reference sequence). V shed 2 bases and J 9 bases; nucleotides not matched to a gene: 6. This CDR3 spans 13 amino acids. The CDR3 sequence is CAWSYDRGTPQHF. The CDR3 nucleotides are TGTGCCTGGAGTTACGACAGGGGCACGCCCCAGCATTTT. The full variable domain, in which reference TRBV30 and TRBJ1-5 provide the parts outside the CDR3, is SQTIHQWPATLVQPVGSPLSLECTVEGTSNPNLYWYRQAAGRGLQLLFYSVGIGQISSEVPQNLSASRPQDRQFILSSKKLLLSDSGFYLCAWSYDRGTPQHFGDGTRLSIL.

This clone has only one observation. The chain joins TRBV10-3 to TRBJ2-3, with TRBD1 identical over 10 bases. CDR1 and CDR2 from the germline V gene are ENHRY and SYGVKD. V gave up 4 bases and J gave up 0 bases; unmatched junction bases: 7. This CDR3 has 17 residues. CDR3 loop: CAISGWDRGYSTDTQYF. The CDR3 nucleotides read TGTGCCATCAGTGGCTGGGACAGGGGTTATAGCACAGATACGCAGTATTTT.

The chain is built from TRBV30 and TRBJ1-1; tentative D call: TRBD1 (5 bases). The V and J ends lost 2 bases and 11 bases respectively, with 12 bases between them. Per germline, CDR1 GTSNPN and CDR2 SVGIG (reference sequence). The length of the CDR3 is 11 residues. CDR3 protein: CAWSSGGLAFF. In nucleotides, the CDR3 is TGTGCCTGGAGTTCGGGGGGGTTGGCTTTCTTT.

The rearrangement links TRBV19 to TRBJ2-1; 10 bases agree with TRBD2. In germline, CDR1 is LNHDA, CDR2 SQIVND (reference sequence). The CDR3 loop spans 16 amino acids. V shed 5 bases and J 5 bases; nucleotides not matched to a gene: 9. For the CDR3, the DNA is TGTGCCAGTAGTGTAAATAGCGGGGGGCCGAACAATGAGCAGTTCTTC. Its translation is CASSVNSGGPNNEQFF.

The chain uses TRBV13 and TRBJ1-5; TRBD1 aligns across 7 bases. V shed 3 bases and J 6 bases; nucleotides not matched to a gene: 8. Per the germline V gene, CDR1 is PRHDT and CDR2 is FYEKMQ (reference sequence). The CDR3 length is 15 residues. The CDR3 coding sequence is TGTGCCAGCAGCTTGAACAGGGGAAGGGGTCAGCCCCAGCATTTT. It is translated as CASSLNRGRGQPQHF.

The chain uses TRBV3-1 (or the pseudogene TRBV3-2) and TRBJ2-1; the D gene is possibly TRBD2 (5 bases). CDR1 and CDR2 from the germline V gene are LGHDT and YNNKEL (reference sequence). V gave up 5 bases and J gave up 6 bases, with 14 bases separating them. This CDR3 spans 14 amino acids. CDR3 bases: TGTGCCAGCAGCAAGGTAGAGGGTACCAATGAGCAGTTCTTC. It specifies CASSKVEGTNEQFF.

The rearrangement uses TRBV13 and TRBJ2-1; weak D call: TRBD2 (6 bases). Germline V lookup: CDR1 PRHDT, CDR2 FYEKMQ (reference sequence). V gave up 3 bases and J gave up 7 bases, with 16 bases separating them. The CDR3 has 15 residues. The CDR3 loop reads CASSFGGASDNEQFF. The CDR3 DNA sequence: TGTGCCAGCAGCTTTGGCGGGGCCTCAGATAATGAGCAGTTCTTC.

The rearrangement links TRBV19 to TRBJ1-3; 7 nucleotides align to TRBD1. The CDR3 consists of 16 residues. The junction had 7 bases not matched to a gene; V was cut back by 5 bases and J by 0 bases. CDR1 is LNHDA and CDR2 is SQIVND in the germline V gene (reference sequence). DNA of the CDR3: TGTGCCAGTAGTCTTCGACAGGGCCTCTCTGGAAACACCATATATTTT. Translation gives CASSLRQGLSGNTIYF. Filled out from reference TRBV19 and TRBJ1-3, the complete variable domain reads DGGITQSPKYLFRKEGQNVTLSCEQNLNHDAMYWYRQDPGQGLRLIYYSQIVNDFQKGDIAEGYSVSREKKESFPLTVTSAQKNPTAFYLCASSLRQGLSGNTIYFGEGSWLTVV.

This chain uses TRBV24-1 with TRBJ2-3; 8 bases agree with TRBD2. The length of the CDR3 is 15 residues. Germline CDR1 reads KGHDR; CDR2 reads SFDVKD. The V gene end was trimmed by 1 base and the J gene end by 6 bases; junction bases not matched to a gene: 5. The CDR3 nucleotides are TGTGCCACCAGTGATTTTAGAAGCGGGGGCGATACGCAGTATTTT. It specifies CATSDFRSGGDTQYF.

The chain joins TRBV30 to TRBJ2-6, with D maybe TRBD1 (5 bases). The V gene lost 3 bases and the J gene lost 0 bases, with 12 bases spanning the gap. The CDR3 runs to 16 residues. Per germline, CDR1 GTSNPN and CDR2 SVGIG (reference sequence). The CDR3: CAWRPGYGSGANVLTF. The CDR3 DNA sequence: TGTGCCTGGAGGCCAGGGTACGGCTCTGGGGCCAACGTCCTGACTTTC.

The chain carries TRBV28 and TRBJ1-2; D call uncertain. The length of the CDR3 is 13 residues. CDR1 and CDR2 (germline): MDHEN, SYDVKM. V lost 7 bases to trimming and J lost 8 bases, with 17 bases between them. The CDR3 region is CASTTARRAGYTF. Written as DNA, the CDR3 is TGTGCCAGCACCACAGCCAGGAGGGCGGGCTACACCTTC.

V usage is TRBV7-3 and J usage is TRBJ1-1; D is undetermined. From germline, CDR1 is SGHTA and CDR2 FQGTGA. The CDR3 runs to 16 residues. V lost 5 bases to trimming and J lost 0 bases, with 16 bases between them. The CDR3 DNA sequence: TGTGCCAGCAGCCCAAGGCGTCCGGGATTGAACACTGAAGCTTTCTTT. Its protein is CASSPRRPGLNTEAFF.

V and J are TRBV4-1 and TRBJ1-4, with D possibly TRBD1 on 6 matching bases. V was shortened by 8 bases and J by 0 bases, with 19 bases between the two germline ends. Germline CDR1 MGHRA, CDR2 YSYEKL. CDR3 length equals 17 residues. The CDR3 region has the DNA TGCGCCAGCCGGCCGTGGGGGGGCCCTGCAACTAATGAAAAACTGTTTTTT. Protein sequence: CASRPWGGPATNEKLFF.

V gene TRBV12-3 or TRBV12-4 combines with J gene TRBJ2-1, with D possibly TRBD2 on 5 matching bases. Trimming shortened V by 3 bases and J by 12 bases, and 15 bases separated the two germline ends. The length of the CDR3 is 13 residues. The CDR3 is CASSFGGRKMQFF. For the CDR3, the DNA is TGTGCCAGCAGTTTTGGAGGCCGGAAGATGCAGTTCTTC.

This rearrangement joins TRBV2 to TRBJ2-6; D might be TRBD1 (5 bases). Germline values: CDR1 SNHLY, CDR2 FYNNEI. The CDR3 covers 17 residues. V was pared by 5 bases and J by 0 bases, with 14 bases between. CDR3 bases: TGTGCCAGCAGTCCAGACAGACCCATCTCTGGGGCCAACGTCCTGACTTTC. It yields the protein CASSPDRPISGANVLTF.

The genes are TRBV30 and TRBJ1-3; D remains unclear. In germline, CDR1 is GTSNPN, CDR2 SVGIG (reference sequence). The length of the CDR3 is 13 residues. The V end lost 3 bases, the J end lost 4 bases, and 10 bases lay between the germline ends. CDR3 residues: CAWSSGVGNTIYF. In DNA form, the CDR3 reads TGTGCCTGGAGCAGCGGGGTGGGAAACACCATATATTTT.